These 28 T cell receptor beta chains originate from one sample sequenced in a study of shared clonotypes between healthy human individuals. The repertoire was sequenced with immunoSEQ multiplex PCR; TCRdb's copy has only in-frame clones and lacks some. The sample holds some 650,000 clones, more than 95% seen once. Sequencing used naive CD4+ T cells sorted from blood. Subset: CD45RA+ positively selected. The receptor set was obtained from a woman in her 30s in good health.

The chain has TRBV20-1 and TRBJ2-5; D is possibly TRBD2 (6 bases). The assigned J gene may be wrong: the sequence end matches TRBJ2-7 better. There are 11 residues in the CDR3. Germline values: CDR1 DFQATT, CDR2 SNEGSKA (reference sequence). The CDR3 bases are TGCAGTGCGTCGGGAGTCGGCGAGCAGTACTTC. It translates to CSASGVGEQYF.

The count of this clone is one. The V and J genes are TRBV7-6 and TRBJ2-7; 9 bases agree with TRBD2. V trimming: 3 bases; J trimming: 6 bases; junction bases outside the gene matches: 9. The CDR3 runs to 15 residues. Germline assignment: CDR1 SGHVS and CDR2 FNYEAQ. The CDR3 loop reads CASSLGLAGVSEQYF. As DNA, the CDR3 is TGTGCCAGCAGCTTGGGATTAGCGGGAGTCTCCGAGCAGTACTTC.

This clone appeared a single time. The rearrangement uses TRBV27 and TRBJ2-6, with a tentative D call TRBD2 (6 bases). With 2 bases removed from V and 4 bases from J, the gap between germline ends came to 9 bases. Germline V gives CDR1 MNHEY, CDR2 SMNVEV (reference sequence). This CDR3 is built from 15 residues. The CDR3 is CASSLGGMGANVLTF. The CDR3 DNA follows: TGTGCCAGCAGTTTAGGCGGGATGGGGGCCAACGTCCTGACTTTC. The full variable domain, with the rest looked up from reference TRBV27 and TRBJ2-6, is EAQVTQNPRYLITVTGKKLTVTCSQNMNHEYMSWYRQDPGLGLRQIYYSMNVEVTDKGDVPEGYKVSRKEKRNFPLILESPSPNQTSLYFCASSLGGMGANVLTFGAGSRLTVL.

The CDR3 sequence: CSVDGQGNEQYF. The CDR3 DNA is TGCAGCGTTGACGGGCAGGGGAACGAGCAGTACTTC. The chain uses TRBV29-1 and TRBJ2-7; D might be TRBD1 (6 bases). Germline-derived CDR1 and CDR2 are SQVTM and ANQGSEA. The CDR3 spans 12 residues. Trimming cost V 3 bases and J 5 bases, with 11 bases left between them.

The chain joins TRBV19 to TRBJ2-5; TRBD1 matches 7 bases. Looked up from germline, CDR1 is LNHDA and CDR2 is SQIVND (reference sequence). The trim removed 6 bases at V and 2 bases at J, leaving 15 bases unmatched. CDR3 length: 17 amino acids. This CDR3 is CASSYQTGSGPQETQYF. In nucleotides, the CDR3 is TGTGCCAGTAGCTACCAGACAGGGTCGGGGCCTCAAGAGACCCAGTACTTC.

V usage is TRBV5-4 and J usage is TRBJ2-6; D call uncertain. The CDR3 length is 17 residues. Trimming took 3 bases from V and 0 from J, leaving 13 bases between them. The V gene's germline CDR1 is SGHNT and CDR2 YYREEE (reference sequence). This CDR3 is CASSSGISHSGANVLTF. CDR3 DNA sequence: TGTGCCAGCAGCTCAGGAATAAGTCACTCTGGGGCCAACGTCCTGACTTTC.

The rearrangement links TRBV7-6 to TRBJ2-5, with D perhaps TRBD2 (7 bases). The DNA end favors TRBJ2-7, so the J call may be wrong. Germline V gene lookup returns CDR1 SGHVS and CDR2 FNYEAQ. The CDR3 covers 16 residues. This CDR3 is CASSPGGRRSSYEQYF. CDR3 DNA: TGTGCCAGCAGCCCCGGGGGGCGGAGGAGCTCCTACGAGCAGTACTTC.

The chain combines TRBV19 with TRBJ2-7; TRBD1 agrees at 10 bases. V was pared by 6 bases and J by 3 bases, with 2 bases of the junction left unmatched. The CDR3 is 13 amino acids. Germline CDR1 and CDR2: LNHDA and SQIVND (reference sequence). The CDR3 here is CASRGTGDYEQYF. CDR3 in DNA: TGTGCCAGTAGGGGGACAGGGGACTACGAGCAGTACTTC. Complete variable domain (other parts from reference TRBV19 and TRBJ2-7): DGGITQSPKYLFRKEGQNVTLSCEQNLNHDAMYWYRQDPGQGLRLIYYSQIVNDFQKGDIAEGYSVSREKKESFPLTVTSAQKNPTAFYLCASRGTGDYEQYFGPGTRLTVT.

The chain recombines TRBV7-8 with TRBJ2-7; 11 nucleotides line up with TRBD2. Germline V gene lookup returns CDR1 SGHVS and CDR2 FQNEAQ. Trimming at V came to 1 base and at J to 4 bases, leaving 3 bases not matched to a gene. CDR3 length equals 15 residues. The CDR3 sequence: CASSLVLAGVYEQYF. The CDR3 DNA reads TGTGCCAGCAGCTTAGTACTAGCGGGAGTGTACGAGCAGTACTTC. The variable domain in full, with the rest retrieved from reference TRBV7-8 and TRBJ2-7, is GAGVSQSPRYKVAKRGQDVALRCDPISGHVSLFWYQQALGQGPEFLTYFQNEAQLDKSGLPSDRFFAERPEGSVSTLKIQRTQQEDSAVYLCASSLVLAGVYEQYFGPGTRLTVT.

The chain couples TRBV28 to TRBJ1-5; possibly TRBD1 for D (5 bases). Germline CDR1 MDHEN, CDR2 SYDVKM. The CDR3 is made up of 18 amino acids. V lost 5 bases, J lost 0 bases, and 20 bases lay in between. CDR3 nucleotides: TGTGCCAGCAGTGTCCAGTTAGACAGCCTTGATAGCAATCAGCCCCAGCATTTT. It is translated as CASSVQLDSLDSNQPQHF.

The chain couples TRBV11-2 to TRBJ2-3; TRBD2 might be the D (5 bases). This CDR3 has 16 residues. Between the trimmed V and J ends, which lost 1 base and 0 bases, there was a span of 11 bases. Germline V gives CDR1 SGHAT, CDR2 FQNNGV. The CDR3 here is CASSLGRQRSTDTQYF. For the CDR3, the DNA is TGTGCCAGCAGCTTAGGACGCCAGCGGAGCACAGATACGCAGTATTTT.

This chain links TRBV19 with TRBJ2-3, with TRBD2 identical over 7 bases. Germline CDR1 is LNHDA and CDR2 is SQIVND (reference sequence). The CDR3 is 16 amino acids. J lost 4 bases, V lost 5 bases, and 12 bases had no gene match. The CDR3 coding sequence is TGTGCCAGTAGTTGGACGGGGGGAGGGAGTCCAGATACGCAGTATTTT. Translated: CASSWTGGGSPDTQYF.

The table lists this clone with a count of one. Other DNA sequences in the sample encode the same CDR3. The chain is built from TRBV11-2 and TRBJ2-7; D call uncertain. From germline, CDR1 is SGHAT and CDR2 FQNNGV. This CDR3 comprises 11 residues. Trimming took 5 bases from V and 3 from J, leaving 5 bases between them. CDR3 sequence (DNA): TGTGCCAGCAGCCTCCACTACGAGCAGTACTTC. Protein sequence: CASSLHYEQYF.

This clone was seen once. This chain uses TRBV7-2 with TRBJ2-1, with 8 bases fitting TRBD2. The CDR3 covers 14 residues. Germline V gene data show CDR1 as SGHTA and CDR2 as FQGNSA. The junction had 1 base not matched to a gene; V was cut back by 2 bases and J by 4 bases. This chain's CDR3 is CASSLKREYNEQFF. CDR3 nucleotide sequence: TGTGCCAGCAGCTTAAAGCGGGAGTACAATGAGCAGTTCTTC.

CDR3 sequence: CASSSSGRAPTYEQYF. The CDR3 nucleotides read TGTGCCAGCAGTTCTAGCGGGAGGGCCCCTACCTACGAGCAGTACTTC. The chain is built from TRBV27 and TRBJ2-7, with 12 bases that match TRBD2. The CDR3 runs 16 residues. The V gene's germline CDR1 is MNHEY and CDR2 SMNVEV (reference sequence). With 4 bases clipped from V and 2 bases from J, the junction kept 6 bases outside the gene matches.

The rearrangement links TRBV28 to TRBJ1-5; 7 bases line up with TRBD1. CDR1 MDHEN and CDR2 SYDVKM come from the germline V gene. The trim removed 2 bases at V and 5 bases at J, leaving 6 bases unmatched. The CDR3 is made up of 15 amino acids. CDR3 bases: TGTGCCAGCAGTTTACCCGGGACAGAGCATCAGCCCCAGCATTTT. Encoded protein: CASSLPGTEHQPQHF.

V and J are TRBV5-5 and TRBJ1-4; tentative D call: TRBD1 (5 bases). CDR1 SGHKS and CDR2 YYEKEE come from the germline V gene (reference sequence). V was pared by 4 bases and J by 5 bases, with 15 bases between. This CDR3 contains 15 residues. The CDR3 DNA reads as TGTGCCAGCAGCCAGATCCGACGGGGCAATGAAAAACTGTTTTTT. Translated, it gives CASSQIRRGNEKLFF. The full variable domain, its missing parts supplied by reference TRBV5-5 and TRBJ1-4, is DAGVTQSPTHLIKTRGQQVTLRCSPISGHKSVSWYQQVLGQGPQFIFQYYEKEERGRGNFPDRFSARQFPNYSSELNVNALLLGDSALYLCASSQIRRGNEKLFFGSGTQLSVL.

The genes are TRBV5-8 and TRBJ1-3, with 7 bases that match TRBD1. Trimming at V came to 4 bases and at J to 2 bases, leaving 9 bases not matched to a gene. This CDR3 region has 16 residues. Germline CDR1 is SGHTS and CDR2 is YDEGEE. CDR3: CASSPPRQGTGNTIYF. The CDR3 nucleotides read TGTGCCAGCAGCCCTCCCCGACAGGGAACTGGAAACACCATATATTTT.

This sequence joins TRBV18 and TRBJ2-7, with D uncertain. Germline loops: CDR1 KGHSH, CDR2 LQKENI. This CDR3 has 13 residues. V lost 1 base to trimming and J lost 3 bases, with 7 bases between them. CDR3: CASSPRGFYEQYF. DNA of the CDR3: TGTGCCAGCTCACCACGTGGGTTCTACGAGCAGTACTTC.

The CDR3 sequence is CASSVDRGGVGQPQHF. CDR3 nucleotides: TGTGCCAGCAGCGTAGACAGGGGTGGAGTGGGTCAGCCCCAGCATTTT. This sequence joins TRBV7-3 and TRBJ1-5; 8 nucleotides agree with TRBD1. Germline CDR1 is SGHTA and CDR2 is FQGTGA. The J segment lost 6 bases and the V segment lost 5 bases, leaving 12 bases of the junction unmatched. The CDR3 runs to 16 residues.

The chain is built from TRBV28 and TRBJ1-5; D is uncertain. Germline V gives CDR1 MDHEN, CDR2 SYDVKM. The germline V and J ends were trimmed by 6 bases and 9 bases, with 15 bases remaining between them. This CDR3 is built from 13 residues. CDR3 sequence (DNA): TGTGCCAGCAGCCCGGGTAGTCAGCGGCCCCAGCATTTT. Amino acids: CASSPGSQRPQHF.

The rearrangement uses TRBV7-8 and TRBJ2-1; D perhaps matches TRBD1 (6 bases). This CDR3 is 14 amino acids long. Between the trimmed V and J ends, which lost 5 bases and 4 bases, there was a span of 12 bases. Germline-derived CDR1 and CDR2 are SGHVS and FQNEAQ. The CDR3 loop reads CASSGLTGYNEQFF. CDR3 coding DNA: TGTGCCAGCAGCGGTCTGACAGGTTACAATGAGCAGTTCTTC.

The chain couples TRBV18 to TRBJ2-2; 10 bases are shared with TRBD2. The germline CDR1 and CDR2 sequences are KGHSH and LQKENI. This CDR3 is 17 amino acids long. V lost 3 bases and J lost 4; bases outside the gene matches: 8. The CDR3 nucleotides read TGTGCCAGCTCACCGCAGCTAGCGGGGGCAACCACCGGGGAGCTGTTTTTT. It codes for CASSPQLAGATTGELFF.

The chain joins TRBV13 to TRBJ1-1; no definite D call. The CDR3 covers 12 residues. Germline-derived CDR1 and CDR2 are PRHDT and FYEKMQ (reference sequence). V shed 4 bases and J shed 8 bases, with 11 bases lying between them. In DNA form, the CDR3 reads TGTGCCAGCAGCTCGATCCATCTAGAAGCTTTCTTT. The encoded protein is CASSSIHLEAFF.

The J gene is TRBJ1-2, the V gene TRBV5-1, with 7 positions matching TRBD1. V lost 4 bases, J lost 3 bases, and 6 bases stayed unmatched. This CDR3 spans 14 amino acids. CDR1 and CDR2 from the germline V gene are SGHRS and YFSETQ. The CDR3 DNA follows: TGCGCCAGCAGCCCACGACAGGGTGACTATGGCTACACCTTC. Protein sequence: CASSPRQGDYGYTF.

The chain is built from TRBV19 and TRBJ2-7; TRBD2 matches 11 bases. Losses at the gene ends were 5 bases for V and 5 bases for J; bases not matched to a gene: 5. Germline V gene lookup returns CDR1 LNHDA and CDR2 SQIVND (reference sequence). The CDR3 consists of 14 residues. CDR3 DNA sequence: TGTGCCAGTAGTGATAGCGGGAGGGCTCACGAGCAGTACTTC. As protein: CASSDSGRAHEQYF.

V is TRBV5-1 and J is TRBJ2-5; D is uncertain. The CDR3 has 13 residues. Germline V gene sequence: CDR1 SGHRS, CDR2 YFSETQ. Trimming took off 4 bases at V and 4 bases at J, with 11 bases between the two ends. This CDR3 reads CASSPGRRETQYF. CDR3 bases: TGCGCCAGCAGCCCTGGACGGAGAGAGACCCAGTACTTC.

The chain is built from TRBV4-2 and TRBJ1-1; a possible D gene is TRBD1 (5 bases). From germline, CDR1 is LGHNA and CDR2 YNFKEQ. The CDR3 has 16 amino acids. Trimming took 1 base from V and 3 from J, leaving 15 bases between them. This chain's CDR3 is CASSQVGVRDYTEAFF. CDR3 in DNA: TGTGCCAGCAGCCAAGTTGGGGTCAGGGATTACACTGAAGCTTTCTTT.